This T cell receptor (beta chain) was sequenced for a study of a mutant IDH1 vaccine in newly diagnosed glioma. As for the study in general: Mean patient age was approximately 40 years; 62.5% were male and approximately 38% female. Overall study results and limits: Pseudoprogression appeared independent of alterations in top peripheral clonotypes.

Clones were read by immunoSEQ multiplex PCR, and TCRdb kept only the in-frame ones, dropping some. The sample holds some 130,000 clones, around 80% seen once. The time point is: week 11, during vaccination. Vaccine doses each comprised 300 ug of mutant IDH1 20-mer peptide, with topical imiquimod. This CDR3 contains 15 residues. Germline CDR1 is WSHSY and CDR2 is SAAADI. V was cut by 6 bases and J by 4 bases, with 16 bases left in between. On this clone: The antigen remains unidentified.

This TCR was recovered from a man aged 35 to 55 with glioma. This chain links TRBV10-2 with TRBJ2-1; no definite D call. The material sequenced was PBMCs, taken from a glioma patient whose treatment included an IDH1 peptide vaccine. DNA of the CDR3: TGCGCCAGCAGGGGTTTCACTTCCCCGTACAATGAGCAGTTCTTC. It codes for CASRGFTSPYNEQFF.